This T cell receptor beta chain is from a study of blood T cell repertoires in COVID-19. Study-level information: Collection of acute and convalescent COVID-19 samples took place in the United States, Italy and Spain.

Participants, about 18 to 89 years old, spanned approximately 25 US areas. Study processing details: Reference gene primer amplification gave nucleated cell count estimates. Repertoires were generated with immunoSEQ multiplex PCR, while TCRdb's copy carries only in-frame clones and drops some. The D gene and trimming were derived from the DNA, and the V and J assignments and clone size from that table. This table holds approximately 290,000 clones, around nine tenths found once. This CDR3 is 15 amino acids long. Germline CDR1 MDHEN, CDR2 SYDVKM. With V trimmed by 3 bases and J by 4 bases, 6 bases remained unmatched.

Sequencing used PBMCs or T cells enriched from blood (not recorded which). This sequence joins TRBV28 and TRBJ2-3; 8 positions agree with TRBD2. The origin of this receptor is a woman aged 25 to 39 who had recovered from COVID-19. Here the CDR3 reads CASSLSGRGSDTQYF. DNA for the CDR3: TGTGCCAGCAGTTTGAGCGGGAGAGGCTCAGATACGCAGTATTTT.